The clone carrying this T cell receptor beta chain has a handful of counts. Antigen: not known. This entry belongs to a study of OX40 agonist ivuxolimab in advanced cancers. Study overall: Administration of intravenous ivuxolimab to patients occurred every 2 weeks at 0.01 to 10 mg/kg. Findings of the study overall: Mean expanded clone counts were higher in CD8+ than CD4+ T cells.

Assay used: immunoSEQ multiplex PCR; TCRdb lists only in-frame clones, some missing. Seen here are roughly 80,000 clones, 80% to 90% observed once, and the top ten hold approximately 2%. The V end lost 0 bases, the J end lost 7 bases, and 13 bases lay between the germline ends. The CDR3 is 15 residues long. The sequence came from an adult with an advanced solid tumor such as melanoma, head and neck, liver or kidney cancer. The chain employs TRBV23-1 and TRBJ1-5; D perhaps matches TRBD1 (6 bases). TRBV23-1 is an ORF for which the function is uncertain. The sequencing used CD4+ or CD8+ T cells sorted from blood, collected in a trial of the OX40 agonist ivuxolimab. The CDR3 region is CASSQSRGLGQPQHF. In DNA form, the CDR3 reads TGCGCCAGCAGTCAATCCCGGGGGCTGGGACAGCCCCAGCATTTT.